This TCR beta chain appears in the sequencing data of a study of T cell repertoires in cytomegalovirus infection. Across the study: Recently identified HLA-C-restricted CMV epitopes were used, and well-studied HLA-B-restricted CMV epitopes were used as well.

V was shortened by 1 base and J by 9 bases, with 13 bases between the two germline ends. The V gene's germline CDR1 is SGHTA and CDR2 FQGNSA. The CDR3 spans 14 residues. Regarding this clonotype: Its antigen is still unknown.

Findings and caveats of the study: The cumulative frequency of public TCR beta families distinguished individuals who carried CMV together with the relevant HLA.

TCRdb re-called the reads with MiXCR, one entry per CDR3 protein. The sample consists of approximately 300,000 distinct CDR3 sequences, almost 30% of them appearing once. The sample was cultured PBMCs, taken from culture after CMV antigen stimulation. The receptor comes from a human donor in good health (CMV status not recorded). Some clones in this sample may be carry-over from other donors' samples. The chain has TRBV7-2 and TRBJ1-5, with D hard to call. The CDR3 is CASSLVGTAGPQHF. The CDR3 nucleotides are TGTGCCAGCAGCTTAGTGGGCACCGCGGGGCCCCAGCATTTT.